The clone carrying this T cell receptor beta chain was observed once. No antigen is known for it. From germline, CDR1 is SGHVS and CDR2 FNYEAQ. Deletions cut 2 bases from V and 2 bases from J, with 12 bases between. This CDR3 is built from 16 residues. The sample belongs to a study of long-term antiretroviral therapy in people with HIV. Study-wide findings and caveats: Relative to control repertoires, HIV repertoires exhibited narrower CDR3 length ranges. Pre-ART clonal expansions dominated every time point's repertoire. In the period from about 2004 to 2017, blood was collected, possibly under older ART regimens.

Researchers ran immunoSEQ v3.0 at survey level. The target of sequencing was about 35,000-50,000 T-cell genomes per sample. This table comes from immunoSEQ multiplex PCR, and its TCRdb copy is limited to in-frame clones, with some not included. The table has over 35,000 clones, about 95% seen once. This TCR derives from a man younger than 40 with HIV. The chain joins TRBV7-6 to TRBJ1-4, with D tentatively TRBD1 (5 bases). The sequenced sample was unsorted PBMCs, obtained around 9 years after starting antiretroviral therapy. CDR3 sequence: CASSLIMGGTNEKLFF. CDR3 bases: TGTGCCAGCAGCTTAATTATGGGGGGGACTAATGAAAAACTGTTTTTT.